This TCR beta chain is from a study of T cells after yellow fever vaccination. Template-switching 5'RACE yielded the TCR cDNA; a universal primer site and UMIs were added in the process. MiXCR, applied by TCRdb to the 5' RACE reads, yields one record per CDR3 protein. The data show hundreds of thousands of distinct CDR3 sequences, 15% to 20% seen once. The study, taken as a whole, reports: Repertoires sorted by FACS could include abundant clonotypes that are contaminants from the bulk population.

V lost 0 bases to trimming and J lost 9 bases; unmatched junction nucleotides: 3. The CDR3 consists of 16 residues. The germline V gene has CDR1 SGHRS and CDR2 YFSETQ. Concerning this clonotype: The antigen is unknown.

The clonotype comes from a man aged 25 to 45 who received the YFV17D yellow fever vaccine. The V call is TRBV5-1, the J call TRBJ2-1; 16 bases line up with TRBD2. Here the sequenced sample was PBMCs, taken 15 days after the yellow fever booster vaccination. In DNA, the CDR3 is TGCGCCAGCAGCTTGGGAGGGACTAGCGGGAGGGCTGAGCAGTTCTTC. It encodes CASSLGGTSGRAEQFF.